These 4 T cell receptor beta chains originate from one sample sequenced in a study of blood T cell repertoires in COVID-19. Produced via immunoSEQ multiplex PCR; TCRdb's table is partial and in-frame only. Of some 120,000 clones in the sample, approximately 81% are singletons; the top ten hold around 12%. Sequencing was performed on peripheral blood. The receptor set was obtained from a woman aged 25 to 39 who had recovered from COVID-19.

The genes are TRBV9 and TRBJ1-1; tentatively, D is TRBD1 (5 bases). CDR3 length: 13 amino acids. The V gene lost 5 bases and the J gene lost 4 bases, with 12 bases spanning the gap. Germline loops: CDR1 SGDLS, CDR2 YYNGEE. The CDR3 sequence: CASSEVGRTEAFF. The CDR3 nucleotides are TGTGCCAGCAGTGAGGTGGGGCGCACTGAAGCTTTCTTT.

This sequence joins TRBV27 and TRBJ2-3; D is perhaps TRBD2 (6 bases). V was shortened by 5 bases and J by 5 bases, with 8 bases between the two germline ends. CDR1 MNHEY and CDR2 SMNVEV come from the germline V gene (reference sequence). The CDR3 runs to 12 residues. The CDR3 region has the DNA TGTGCCAGCAGTACGGGACTAGATACGCAGTATTTT. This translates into CASSTGLDTQYF.

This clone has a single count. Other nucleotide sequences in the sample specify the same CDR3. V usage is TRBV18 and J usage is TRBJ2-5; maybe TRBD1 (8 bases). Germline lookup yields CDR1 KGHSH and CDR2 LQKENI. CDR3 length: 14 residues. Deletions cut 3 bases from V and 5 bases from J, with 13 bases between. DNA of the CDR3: TGTGCCAGCTCACCCGGACAGGGAGGGGAGACCCAGTACTTC. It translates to CASSPGQGGETQYF.

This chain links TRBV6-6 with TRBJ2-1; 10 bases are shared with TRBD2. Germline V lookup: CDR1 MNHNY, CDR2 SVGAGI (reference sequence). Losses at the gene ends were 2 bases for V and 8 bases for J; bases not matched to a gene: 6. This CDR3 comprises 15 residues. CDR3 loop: CASSYLASGSYEQFF. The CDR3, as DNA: TGTGCCAGCAGTTACCTGGCTAGCGGGAGTTATGAGCAGTTCTTC.